Shown below are 12 T cell receptor beta chains from a single sample sequenced in a study of shared clonotypes between healthy human individuals. Sequenced by immunoSEQ multiplex PCR; TCRdb stores in-frame clones only, minus some. The data show some 500,000 clones, with approximately 94% seen just once and around 0.066% held by the top ten. Sequencing was carried out using naive CD4+ T cells sorted from blood. The subset: CD45RA+ positively selected. These receptors were collected from a woman in her twenties or thirties in good health.

The J gene is TRBJ1-1, the V gene TRBV9; D is undetermined. From germline, CDR1 is SGDLS and CDR2 YYNGEE. The CDR3 contains 13 residues. The V end lost 0 bases, the J end lost 6 bases, and 9 bases lay between the germline ends. In DNA form, the CDR3 reads TGTGCCAGCAGCGTAGGGAGGGTTTCTGAAGCTTTCTTT. It yields the protein CASSVGRVSEAFF.

V usage is TRBV23-1 and J usage is TRBJ1-2, with 8 bases matching TRBD1. TRBV23-1 is placed among ORFs of uncertain function. The junction had 2 bases not matched to a gene; V was cut back by 5 bases and J by 0 bases. There are 14 residues in the CDR3. CDR3 in DNA: TGCGCCAGCAGTACGGACAGGGCTAACTATGGCTACACCTTC. Translating gives CASSTDRANYGYTF.

The chain links TRBV6-1 to TRBJ1-3; D may be TRBD1 (6 bases). CDR1 and CDR2 from the germline V gene are MNHNS and SASEGT. The CDR3 extends over 15 amino acids. Between the trimmed V and J ends, which lost 6 bases and 3 bases, there was a span of 15 bases. CDR3 region: CASSPGRTVGNTIYF. The DNA of the CDR3 is TGTGCCAGCAGCCCCGGTCGGACAGTTGGAAACACCATATATTTT.

This clone was found once. The chain recombines TRBV4-1 with TRBJ1-6; 10 bases fit TRBD1. CDR1 is MGHRA, CDR2 YSYEKL, per germline. V lost 3 bases, J lost 10 bases, and 9 bases stayed unmatched. The CDR3 contains 16 residues. The CDR3 DNA reads TGCGCCAGCAGCCAGTCCGGGACAGGGGTACAGTCACCCCTCCACTTT. It encodes CASSQSGTGVQSPLHF.

The gene calls are TRBV6-5 and TRBJ2-7; 12 bases map to TRBD1. Germline V gene data show CDR1 as MNHEY and CDR2 as SVGAGI. With V trimmed by 7 bases and J by 7 bases, 11 bases remained unmatched. The CDR3 runs 15 residues. DNA for the CDR3: TGTGCCAGCATCAAAAAGGGGGACAGGGGGCTAGAGCAGTACTTC. Translating gives CASIKKGDRGLEQYF.

J is TRBJ2-5 and V is TRBV28; either TRBD1 or TRBD2 may supply D (6 bases each). Trimming shortened V by 7 bases and J by 5 bases, and 17 bases separated the two germline ends. The germline gives CDR1 MDHEN, CDR2 SYDVKM. The CDR3 is 14 residues long. The CDR3 DNA is TGTGCCAGCAAACCTGGAGGGGGGCGGGAGACCCAGTACTTC. It translates to CASKPGGGRETQYF.

The J gene is TRBJ2-5, the V gene TRBV28, with D perhaps matching TRBD2 (6 bases). The CDR3 extends over 14 amino acids. Germline values: CDR1 MDHEN, CDR2 SYDVKM. V lost 4 bases and J 3 bases, leaving 12 bases between the germline ends. CDR3 protein: CASSSEGGEETQYF. CDR3 sequence (DNA): TGTGCCAGCAGTTCGGAGGGCGGAGAAGAGACCCAGTACTTC.

This rearrangement joins TRBV14 to TRBJ1-6; D unresolved. Germline CDR1 and CDR2: SGHDN and FVKESK. This CDR3 has 14 residues. V gave up 3 bases and J gave up 7 bases, with 10 bases separating them. CDR3 region: CASSHAVVNSPLHF. The CDR3, as DNA: TGTGCCAGCAGCCACGCGGTGGTCAATTCACCCCTCCACTTT.

The chain recombines TRBV18 with TRBJ2-5; 7 bases agree with TRBD1. Judging by the DNA end, TRBJ2-7 fits better; the J call may be wrong. The CDR3 contains 14 residues. From germline, CDR1 is KGHSH and CDR2 LQKENI. The CDR3 DNA sequence: TGTGCCAGCTCACCAGGGCAGGGGGTCTACGAGCAGTACTTC. As protein: CASSPGQGVYEQYF.

V gene TRBV28 combines with J gene TRBJ2-2, with D uncertain. V lost 5 bases and J 7 bases, leaving 8 bases between the germline ends. CDR3 size: 12 residues. In germline, CDR1 is MDHEN, CDR2 SYDVKM. CDR3 residues: CASSPYNGELFF. The CDR3 region has the DNA TGTGCCAGCAGTCCGTACAACGGGGAGCTGTTTTTT. The full variable domain, completed using reference TRBV28 and TRBJ2-2, is DVKVTQSSRYLVKRTGEKVFLECVQDMDHENMFWYRQDPGLGLRLIYFSYDVKMKEKGDIPEGYSVSREKKERFSLILESASTNQTSMYLCASSPYNGELFFGEGSRLTVL.

The chain recombines TRBV25-1 with TRBJ2-1; TRBD2 agrees at 12 bases. This CDR3 region has 16 residues. Germline V gene data show CDR1 as MGHDK and CDR2 as SYGVNS. V was pared by 4 bases and J by 4 bases, with 5 bases of the junction left unmatched. CDR3 sequence: CASSGLAGVGYNEQFF. The DNA of the CDR3 is TGTGCCAGCAGTGGACTAGCGGGAGTTGGATACAATGAGCAGTTCTTC. The full variable domain, completed using reference TRBV25-1 and TRBJ2-1, is EADIYQTPRYLVIGTGKKITLECSQTMGHDKMYWYQQDPGMELHLIHYSYGVNSTEKGDLSSESTVSRIRTEHFPLTLESARPSHTSQYLCASSGLAGVGYNEQFFGPGTRLTVL.

This chain uses TRBV19 with TRBJ2-7, with 11 bases fitting TRBD2. V was clipped by 4 bases and J by 2 bases; unmatched bases: 10. Germline values: CDR1 LNHDA, CDR2 SQIVND (reference sequence). The CDR3 sequence is 17 residues long. CDR3 sequence reads: CASSNPGLAGGPYEQYF. The CDR3 nucleotides read TGTGCCAGTAGTAACCCCGGACTAGCGGGCGGCCCCTACGAGCAGTACTTC.